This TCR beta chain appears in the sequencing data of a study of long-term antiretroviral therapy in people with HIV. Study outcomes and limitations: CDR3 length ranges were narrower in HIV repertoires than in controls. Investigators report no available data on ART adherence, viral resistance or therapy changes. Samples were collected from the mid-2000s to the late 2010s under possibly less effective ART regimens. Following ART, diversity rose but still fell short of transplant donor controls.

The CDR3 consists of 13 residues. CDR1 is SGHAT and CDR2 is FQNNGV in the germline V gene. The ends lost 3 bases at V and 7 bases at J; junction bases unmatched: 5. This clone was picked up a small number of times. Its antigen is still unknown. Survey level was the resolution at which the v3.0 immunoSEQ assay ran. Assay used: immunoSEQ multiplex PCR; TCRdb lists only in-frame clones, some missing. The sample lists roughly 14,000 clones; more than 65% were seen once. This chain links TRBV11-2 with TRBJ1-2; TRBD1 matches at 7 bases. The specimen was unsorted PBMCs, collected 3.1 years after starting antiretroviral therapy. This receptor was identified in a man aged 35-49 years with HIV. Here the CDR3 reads CASSFGTDFGYTF. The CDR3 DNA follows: TGTGCCAGCAGCTTTGGGACAGATTTTGGCTACACCTTC.